What follows are 10 T cell receptor beta chains derived from one specimen sequenced in a study of control samples from healthy donors and cancer patients. This table comes from immunoSEQ multiplex PCR, and its TCRdb copy is limited to in-frame clones, with some not included. The sample lists 150,000 or so clones, 80% to 95% occurring once. Sequencing was done on a sample of blood. These receptors were taken from a man aged 35-49 years in good health.

The chain is built from TRBV2 and TRBJ2-5; D is perhaps TRBD2 (6 bases). The length of the CDR3 is 15 residues. CDR1 and CDR2 (germline): SNHLY, FYNNEI. V lost 6 bases, J lost 6 bases, and 20 bases lay in between. CDR3 DNA sequence: TGTGCCAGCAGGGCCAGGGAGGAAAGTTGGCAGACCCAGTACTTC. This codes for CASRAREESWQTQYF.

The chain recombines TRBV7-2 with TRBJ2-7, with a possible D match to TRBD2 (6 bases). Germline CDR1 reads SGHTA; CDR2 reads FQGNSA. V gave up 2 bases and J gave up 4 bases, with 21 bases separating them. The CDR3 length is 17 residues. The CDR3, as DNA: TGTGCCAGCAGCTTATCTGCGGGGATCCTAACCCCGTACGAGCAGTACTTC. Translation gives CASSLSAGILTPYEQYF.

CDR3 residues: CASSPLRDRAEEKLFF. The CDR3 DNA reads as TGTGCCAGCAGCCCCCTTCGGGACAGGGCGGAAGAAAAACTGTTTTTT. The chain couples TRBV11-2 to TRBJ1-4, with 9 bases lining up with TRBD1. V lost 5 bases, J lost 8 bases, and 12 bases stayed unmatched. The CDR3 is made up of 16 amino acids. Germline V CDR1 and CDR2: SGHAT, FQNNGV.

The DNA of the CDR3 is TGTGCCACCAGCCAAGCGGGGCGTAGCACAGATACGCAGTATTTT. Amino acids: CATSQAGRSTDTQYF. The V call is TRBV15, the J call TRBJ2-3; 7 positions match TRBD2. The CDR3 is 15 amino acids. J was trimmed by 0 bases and V by 5 bases; bases with no gene match: 5. In germline, CDR1 is LNHNV, CDR2 YYDKDF (reference sequence).

CDR3 in amino acids: CASTRYTGGSYGYTF. In DNA form, the CDR3 reads TGCGCCAGCACACGTTATACGGGGGGTAGTTATGGCTACACCTTC. This chain uses TRBV5-1 with TRBJ1-2, with D perhaps TRBD1 (5 bases). CDR1 and CDR2 from the germline V gene are SGHRS and YFSETQ. The CDR3 loop spans 15 amino acids. V shed 6 bases and J shed 5 bases, with 20 bases lying between them.

This chain links TRBV27 with TRBJ1-1; no reliable D call. The V and J ends lost 6 bases and 0 bases respectively, with 8 bases between them. The germline CDR1 and CDR2 sequences are MNHEY and SMNVEV (reference sequence). The CDR3 loop spans 13 amino acids. CDR3 sequence (DNA): TGTGCCAGCAGAGGACGGATGAACACTGAAGCTTTCTTT. It codes for CASRGRMNTEAFF.

The gene calls are TRBV5-6 and TRBJ2-1; no clear D gene. Germline lookup yields CDR1 SGHDT and CDR2 YYEEEE. The CDR3 is 12 residues long. V gave up 5 bases and J gave up 7 bases, with 10 bases separating them. CDR3 DNA: TGTGCCAGCAGTCATGGGGTAAATGAGCAGTTCTTC. Translation gives CASSHGVNEQFF.

This clone has a single count. V and J are TRBV19 and TRBJ2-3; a weak D match, TRBD2 (6 bases). V was clipped by 4 bases and J by 6 bases, with 17 bases between them. The CDR3 has 15 residues. The germline CDR1 and CDR2 sequences are LNHDA and SQIVND (reference sequence). This CDR3 is CASSNLGGRADTQYF. The DNA of the CDR3 is TGTGCCAGTAGTAATTTAGGAGGGAGAGCGGATACGCAGTATTTT.

V and J are TRBV5-1 and TRBJ2-7; TRBD2 might be the D (6 bases). From germline, CDR1 is SGHRS and CDR2 YFSETQ. V lost 0 bases to trimming and J lost 7 bases, with 14 bases between them. CDR3 size: 14 residues. The CDR3 sequence: CASSLVTPSEEQYF. DNA of the CDR3: TGCGCCAGCAGCTTGGTAACCCCTAGCGAAGAGCAGTACTTC.

The chain is built from TRBV7-9 and TRBJ1-4, with TRBD1 matching over 7 bases. Germline V gene data show CDR1 as SEHNR and CDR2 as FQNEAQ (reference sequence). Losses at the gene ends were 4 bases for V and 3 bases for J; bases not matched to a gene: 8. The CDR3 covers 16 residues. CDR3 residues: CASSSTGRGANEKLFF. Here the CDR3 DNA reads TGTGCCAGCAGCTCGACAGGGCGGGGGGCTAATGAAAAACTGTTTTTT.